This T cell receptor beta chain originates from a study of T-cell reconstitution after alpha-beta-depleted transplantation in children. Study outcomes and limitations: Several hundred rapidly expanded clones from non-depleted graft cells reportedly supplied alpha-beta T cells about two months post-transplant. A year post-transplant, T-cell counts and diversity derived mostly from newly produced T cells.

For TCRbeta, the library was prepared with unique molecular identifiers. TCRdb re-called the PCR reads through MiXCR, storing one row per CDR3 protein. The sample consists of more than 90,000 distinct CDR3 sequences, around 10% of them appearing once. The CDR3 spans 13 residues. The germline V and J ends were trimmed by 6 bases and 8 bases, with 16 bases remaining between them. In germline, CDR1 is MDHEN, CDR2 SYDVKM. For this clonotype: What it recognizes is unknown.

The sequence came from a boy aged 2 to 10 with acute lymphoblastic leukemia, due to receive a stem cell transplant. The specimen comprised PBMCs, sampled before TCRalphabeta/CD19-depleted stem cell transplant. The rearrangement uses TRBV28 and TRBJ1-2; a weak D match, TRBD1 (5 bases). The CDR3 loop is CASRGGRTRGYTF. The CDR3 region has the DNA TGTGCCAGCAGGGGCGGGAGGACAAGGGGCTACACCTTC.